This T cell receptor (beta chain) appears in the sequencing data of a study of monozygotic twins with inflammatory bowel disease. This CDR3 comprises 16 residues. No DNA is given; TCRdb re-called the 5' RACE reads and lists each CDR3 protein once. Listed are around 200,000 distinct CDR3 sequences; around 1.5% falls within the top ten. The sequenced material came from blood. The rearrangement links TRBV12-3 or TRBV12-4 to TRBJ1-4; TCRdb proposes TRBD1, but this gene call is untestable without DNA. This sequence originates from a human donor with ulcerative colitis or Crohn's disease, or a healthy co-twin of an affected twin (not recorded which). The CDR3 here is CASSLVFWGSGEKLFF.